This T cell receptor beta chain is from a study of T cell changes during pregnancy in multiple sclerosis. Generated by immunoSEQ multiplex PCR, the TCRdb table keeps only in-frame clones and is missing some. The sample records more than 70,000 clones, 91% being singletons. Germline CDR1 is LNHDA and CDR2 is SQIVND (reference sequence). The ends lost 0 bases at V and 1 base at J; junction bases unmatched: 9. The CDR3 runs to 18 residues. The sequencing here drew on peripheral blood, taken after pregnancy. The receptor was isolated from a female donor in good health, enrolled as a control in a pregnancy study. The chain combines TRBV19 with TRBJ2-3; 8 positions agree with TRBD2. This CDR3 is CASSIDHERGWGTDTQYF. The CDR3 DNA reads TGTGCCAGTAGTATAGATCATGAGCGGGGGTGGGGCACAGATACGCAGTATTTT.